This entry lists 30 T cell receptor beta chains sequenced from one sample in a study of beta chain features in type 1 diabetes. Expressed TCRB transcripts were sequenced because the isolated RNA had all been reverse transcribed beforehand. Profiled with immunoSEQ multiplex PCR; TCRdb holds only in-frame clones, not every one. The sample lists 310,000 or so clones; about 15% were seen once. No antigen has been identified for these receptors. General observations from the study: Shorter TCRB CDR3s, moderately but significantly so, marked every one of the four CD4+ subsets in Type 1 diabetes patients.

The specimen sequenced was naive CD4+ T cells from blood. These receptors originate from a man aged 18 to 30 with type 1 diabetes.

The V and J genes are TRBV6-5 and TRBJ1-2; D is unresolved. The V end lost 0 bases, the J end lost 4 bases, and 12 bases lay between the germline ends. The CDR3 spans 15 residues. CDR1 and CDR2 (germline): MNHEY, SVGAGI. CDR3 protein: CASSYSMPLGYGYTF. In nucleotides, the CDR3 is TGTGCCAGCAGTTACTCGATGCCCCTCGGCTATGGCTACACCTTC.

In its sample, this clone was seen a few times. The genes are TRBV29-1 and TRBJ1-4; 9 nucleotides align to TRBD1. The V gene's germline CDR1 is SQVTM and CDR2 ANQGSEA. V was pared by 3 bases and J by 6 bases, with 2 bases of the junction left unmatched. This CDR3 contains 13 residues. This CDR3 reads CSVEGTGYEKLFF. CDR3 nucleotides: TGCAGCGTTGAGGGGACAGGGTATGAAAAACTGTTTTTT.

J is TRBJ2-1 and V is TRBV28; D remains ambiguous. Trimming pared 1 base from V and 8 bases from J, leaving 6 bases between. The length of the CDR3 is 12 residues. Germline V gene sequence: CDR1 MDHEN, CDR2 SYDVKM. CDR3 nucleotide sequence: TGTGCCAGCAGTTTATATTTCTATGAGCAGTTCTTC. It codes for CASSLYFYEQFF.

This clone was detected a few times. This sequence joins TRBV5-1 and TRBJ2-7; maybe TRBD1 (5 bases). V shed 0 bases and J shed 2 bases, with 12 bases lying between them. The germline CDR1 and CDR2 sequences are SGHRS and YFSETQ. There are 15 residues in the CDR3. Written as DNA, the CDR3 is TGCGCCAGCAGCTTGGGAGTAGGGGTTCCCTACGAGCAGTACTTC. Residues: CASSLGVGVPYEQYF. The variable domain in full, completed from reference TRBV5-1 and TRBJ2-7, reads KAGVTQTPRYLIKTRGQQVTLSCSPISGHRSVSWYQQTPGQGLQFLFEYFSETQRNKGNFPGRFSGRQFSNSRSEMNVSTLELGDSALYLCASSLGVGVPYEQYFGPGTRLTVT.

Details on this clone: Germline is not matched at one junction end, which may reflect a read error. The rearrangement links TRBV4-3 to TRBJ1-1; D gene uncertain. CDR1 LGHNA and CDR2 YSLEER come from the germline V gene. This CDR3 region has 13 residues. The CDR3 spells CASSQRTNSEAFF. The CDR3 DNA reads TGCGCCAGCAGCCAGCGGACTAACAGTGAAGCTTTCTTT.

This rearrangement joins TRBV6-5 to TRBJ2-7; 7 bases fit TRBD2. The V segment lost 4 bases and the J segment 6 bases; nucleotides outside the gene matches: 12. This CDR3 contains 15 residues. CDR1 is MNHEY and CDR2 is SVGAGI in the germline V gene. CDR3: CASSSLTSPEGEQYF. CDR3 nucleotides: TGTGCCAGCAGTTCCCTGACTAGCCCAGAGGGCGAGCAGTACTTC.

A few counts support this clone. CDR3 sequence: CASSRLASGEQFF. The CDR3 DNA is TGTGCCAGTAGTAGACTAGCGTCTGGTGAGCAGTTCTTC. The chain couples TRBV19 to TRBJ2-1; the match to TRBD2 covers 8 bases. The CDR3 runs to 13 residues. Germline CDR1 is LNHDA and CDR2 is SQIVND (reference sequence). Trimming removed 4 bases from V and 9 bases from J; junction bases left unmatched: 5.

The sample holds a few counts of this clone. The rearrangement joins TRBV7-2 to TRBJ2-1; D is undetermined. V was shortened by 0 bases and J by 0 bases, with 6 bases between the two germline ends. The CDR3 covers 15 residues. Germline lookup yields CDR1 SGHTA and CDR2 FQGNSA. CDR3 protein: CASSLARSSYNEQFF. CDR3 sequence (DNA): TGTGCCAGCAGCTTAGCCCGGAGCTCCTACAATGAGCAGTTCTTC.

A few counts support this clone. The chain joins TRBV2 to TRBJ2-7; 7 nucleotides align to TRBD1. The CDR3 is 13 amino acids. The germline V gene encodes CDR1 SNHLY and CDR2 FYNNEI. Germline trimming cut 6 bases from V and 0 bases from J; bases unmatched to any gene: 2. The CDR3 reads CASRGQSSYEQYF. The CDR3 bases are TGTGCCAGCAGGGGACAGAGCTCCTACGAGCAGTACTTC. Looking up the rest from reference TRBV2 and TRBJ2-7 gives the full variable domain: EPEVTQTPSHQVTQMGQEVILRCVPISNHLYFYWYRQILGQKVEFLVSFYNNEISEKSEIFDDQFSVERPDGSNFTLKIRSTKLEDSAMYFCASRGQSSYEQYFGPGTRLTVT.

The V gene is TRBV5-4, the J gene TRBJ2-2, with 9 bases matching TRBD1. The CDR3 length is 15 residues. V was pared by 5 bases and J by 1 base, with 3 bases of the junction left unmatched. Germline-derived CDR1 and CDR2 are SGHNT and YYREEE (reference sequence). The CDR3 coding sequence is TGTGCCAGCAGAGTGGACAGGGGGAACACCGGGGAGCTGTTTTTT. Protein sequence: CASRVDRGNTGELFF.

J is TRBJ2-7 and V is TRBV7-2; D might be TRBD2 (5 bases). Germline loops: CDR1 SGHTA, CDR2 FQGNSA. Trimming shortened V by 4 bases and J by 2 bases, and 15 bases separated the two germline ends. This CDR3 is built from 15 residues. The CDR3: CASSSASAGTYEQYF. The CDR3 bases are TGTGCCAGCAGCTCAGCTTCGGCGGGCACCTACGAGCAGTACTTC.

The rearrangement uses TRBV15 and TRBJ2-7; 9 bases fit TRBD1. The CDR3 is made up of 16 amino acids. Germline V gives CDR1 LNHNV, CDR2 YYDKDF (reference sequence). V dropped 4 bases and J dropped 6; count of bases not matched to a gene: 13. The CDR3 bases are TGTGCCACCAGCACAAAGGGAACAGGGGGCGCGGCCGAGCAGTACTTC. Its translation is CATSTKGTGGAAEQYF.

In this sample, this clone turned up a few times. This sequence joins TRBV7-2 and TRBJ2-1; 8 nucleotides agree with TRBD1. Germline V gene data show CDR1 as SGHTA and CDR2 as FQGNSA. The CDR3 sequence is 14 residues long. V shed 8 bases and J 7 bases; nucleotides not matched to a gene: 10. The CDR3 spells CASFTGGSNNEQFF. The CDR3 DNA sequence: TGTGCCAGCTTCACAGGGGGTAGTAATAATGAGCAGTTCTTC. Looking up the rest from reference TRBV7-2 and TRBJ2-1 gives the full variable domain: GAGVSQSPSNKVTEKGKDVELRCDPISGHTALYWYRQSLGQGLEFLIYFQGNSAPDKSGLPSDRFSAERTGGSVSTLTIQRTQQEDSAVYLCASFTGGSNNEQFFGPGTRLTVL.

The V and J genes are TRBV6-5 and TRBJ2-5, with 8 nucleotides matching TRBD1. Germline V CDR1 and CDR2: MNHEY, SVGAGI. The V and J ends lost 6 bases and 6 bases, in that order; junction bases with no gene match: 9. The CDR3 runs to 14 residues. This CDR3 is CASRRGQGGQTQYF. The CDR3 DNA sequence: TGTGCCAGCAGGAGAGGACAGGGTGGACAGACCCAGTACTTC.

V gene TRBV28 combines with J gene TRBJ2-7; tentatively, D is TRBD1 (6 bases). Trimming removed 6 bases at V and 7 bases at J, with 10 bases between. This CDR3 comprises 11 residues. Germline V gene lookup returns CDR1 MDHEN and CDR2 SYDVKM. For the CDR3, the DNA is TGTGCCAGCAGCAGTGGACAGGAGCAGTACTTC. This codes for CASSSGQEQYF.

The table lists this clone with a few counts. The CDR3 nucleotides read TGCGCCAGCAGCGCTGACAGGGGAAACGAGCAGTACTTC. Its protein is CASSADRGNEQYF. J is TRBJ2-7 and V is TRBV5-1; 8 bases fit TRBD1. Looked up from germline, CDR1 is SGHRS and CDR2 is YFSETQ. The CDR3 has 13 amino acids. V lost 4 bases and J lost 5; bases outside the gene matches: 5. The full variable domain, completed using reference TRBV5-1 and TRBJ2-7, is KAGVTQTPRYLIKTRGQQVTLSCSPISGHRSVSWYQQTPGQGLQFLFEYFSETQRNKGNFPGRFSGRQFSNSRSEMNVSTLELGDSALYLCASSADRGNEQYFGPGTRLTVT.

CDR3 nucleotides: TGTGCCAGCAGTCCCCGGGACAACAGCTACGAGCAGTACTTC. Amino acid sequence: CASSPRDNSYEQYF. The V gene is TRBV6-6, the J gene TRBJ2-7; TRBD1 might be the D (6 bases). The germline gives CDR1 MNHNY, CDR2 SVGAGI (reference sequence). V gave up 5 bases and J gave up 3 bases, with 14 bases separating them. The CDR3 covers 14 residues.

This sequence joins TRBV6-6 and TRBJ1-2; perhaps TRBD1 as D (5 bases). V was shortened by 2 bases and J by 4 bases, with 8 bases between the two germline ends. CDR3 size: 13 residues. Germline lookup yields CDR1 MNHNY and CDR2 SVGAGI (reference sequence). CDR3 protein: CASSYRQPYGYTF. In DNA form, the CDR3 reads TGTGCCAGCAGTTACAGACAGCCCTATGGCTACACCTTC.

The chain has TRBV5-4 and TRBJ2-5, with 7 bases fitting TRBD2. The V gene end was trimmed by 4 bases and the J gene end by 5 bases; junction bases not matched to a gene: 11. The V gene's germline CDR1 is SGHNT and CDR2 YYREEE (reference sequence). The CDR3 covers 15 residues. DNA for the CDR3: TGTGCCAGCAGCCCGCGGGGCGGGGGTTCGGAGACCCAGTACTTC. Amino acids: CASSPRGGGSETQYF.

This clone was recorded a few times. The rearrangement links TRBV18 to TRBJ2-1, with D uncertain. Deletions cut 1 base from V and 5 bases from J, with 12 bases between. CDR3 length: 15 residues. Germline assignment: CDR1 KGHSH and CDR2 LQKENI. The chain's CDR3 is CASSPQSTANNEQFF. The CDR3 DNA reads TGTGCCAGCTCACCACAGTCCACAGCAAACAATGAGCAGTTCTTC.

This sequence joins TRBV7-2 and TRBJ2-1; 7 positions match TRBD2. CDR1 and CDR2 (germline): SGHTA, FQGNSA. V lost 5 bases to trimming and J lost 10 bases; unmatched junction nucleotides: 14. CDR3 length: 15 amino acids. The CDR3 nucleotides are TGTGCCAGCAGCCAGGCGGCGGGAGCCACAATAGAGCAGTTCTTC. Its protein is CASSQAAGATIEQFF.

The V call is TRBV28, the J call TRBJ2-7; 7 bases are a match to TRBD2. Per germline, CDR1 MDHEN and CDR2 SYDVKM. Unmatched junction bases numbered 7, after V lost 6 bases and J lost 2 bases. The CDR3 contains 14 residues. The CDR3: CASRTSEPPYEQYF. CDR3 bases: TGTGCCAGCAGAACTAGCGAACCCCCCTACGAGCAGTACTTC.

The chain links TRBV30 to TRBJ2-5, with TRBD1 as a possible D gene (6 bases). Germline loops: CDR1 GTSNPN, CDR2 SVGIG (reference sequence). The CDR3 spans 14 residues. Between the trimmed V and J ends, which lost 2 bases and 1 base, there was a span of 11 bases. The CDR3 sequence: CAWSIRGIQETQYF. The CDR3 DNA reads TGTGCCTGGAGTATTAGGGGGATCCAAGAGACCCAGTACTTC.

CDR3: CASSPQGEEDEQYF. The CDR3 region has the DNA TGTGCCAGCAGTCCACAGGGGGAGGAGGACGAGCAGTACTTC. The gene calls are TRBV28 and TRBJ2-7; 8 nucleotides align to TRBD1. V lost 5 bases, J lost 5 bases, and 8 bases stayed unmatched. The germline V gene has CDR1 MDHEN and CDR2 SYDVKM. This CDR3 comprises 14 residues.

This sequence joins TRBV4-3 and TRBJ2-5; D is unresolved. Near its end, the DNA agrees better with TRBJ2-7, so the J call may be wrong. The CDR3 consists of 13 residues. Germline V gives CDR1 LGHNA, CDR2 YSLEER. In DNA form, the CDR3 reads TGCGCCAGCAGCCAAGAAGAAAACGCCGAGCAGTACTTC. Translating it yields CASSQEENAEQYF.

This clone has a handful of counts. The rearrangement uses TRBV29-1 and TRBJ1-2; perhaps TRBD1 as D (5 bases). Trimming took off 4 bases at V and 2 bases at J, with 11 bases between the two ends. CDR1 SQVTM and CDR2 ANQGSEA come from the germline V gene. The CDR3 has 13 residues. CDR3 region: CSVARGGNYGYTF. The CDR3 nucleotides read TGCAGCGTTGCCCGGGGGGGAAACTATGGCTACACCTTC.

The V call is TRBV29-1, the J call TRBJ1-1; the D is unclear. V lost 3 bases to trimming and J lost 0 bases, with 8 bases between them. This CDR3 is built from 13 residues. Per the germline V gene, CDR1 is SQVTM and CDR2 is ANQGSEA. CDR3 nucleotides: TGCAGCGTTGAGTCGGGGATGAACACTGAAGCTTTCTTT. It yields the protein CSVESGMNTEAFF. Full variable domain (remainder filled in from reference TRBV29-1 and TRBJ1-1): SAVISQKPSRDICQRGTSLTIQCQVDSQVTMMFWYRQQPGQSLTLIATANQGSEATYESGFVIDKFPISRPNLTFSTLTVSNMSPEDSSIYLCSVESGMNTEAFFGQGTRLTVV.

The genes are TRBV29-1 and TRBJ2-7; TRBD2 aligns across 11 bases. This CDR3 is built from 15 residues. CDR1 SQVTM and CDR2 ANQGSEA come from the germline V gene. Germline trimming cut 3 bases from V and 3 bases from J; bases unmatched to any gene: 7. This CDR3 is CSVEGPGTSGYEQYF. In DNA form, the CDR3 reads TGCAGCGTTGAGGGGCCCGGGACTAGCGGCTACGAGCAGTACTTC.

The rearrangement uses TRBV5-4 and TRBJ2-5; 7 nucleotides match TRBD1. Germline-derived CDR1 and CDR2 are SGHNT and YYREEE (reference sequence). The CDR3 contains 15 residues. The ends lost 0 bases at V and 10 bases at J; junction bases unmatched: 12. CDR3 coding DNA: TGTGCCAGCAGCTTGGGGGACAGAACTCAAGCGGACCAGTACTTC. Its protein product is CASSLGDRTQADQYF.

V is TRBV11-2 and J is TRBJ2-7; D gene unclear. Germline assignment: CDR1 SGHAT and CDR2 FQNNGV. The CDR3 totals 12 residues. The V end was cut by 4 bases, the J end by 4 bases, with 8 bases between. CDR3 in DNA: TGTGCCAGCAGCTCCCTCGGGTACGAGCAGTACTTC. The encoded protein is CASSSLGYEQYF.